This T cell receptor (beta chain) appears in the sequencing data of a study of cytomegalovirus exposure and HLA in healthy donors. This CDR3 has 14 amino acids. The V and J ends lost 5 bases and 10 bases, in that order; junction bases with no gene match: 11. Per germline, CDR1 SEHNR and CDR2 FQNEAQ (reference sequence). This clone was picked up one time. What it recognizes is unknown. The study ran its PCR with 60 Vbeta and 13 Jbeta primers. Some clones are missing from TCRdb's copy, which holds only in-frame ones; the method was immunoSEQ multiplex PCR. This table holds approximately 130,000 clones, roughly 80% found once. Study-level findings and limits: Specificity for CMV antigens was confirmed in vitro for three of the CMV-associated chains. TCR sequences were mostly rare, though some public TCRs occurred in many donors.

Sequences were obtained from PBMCs. V and J are TRBV7-9 and TRBJ1-5, with 7 bases matching TRBD1. The clonotype originates from a woman in her thirties or forties in good health and CMV-seronegative. CDR3 sequence reads: CASSLNRGEGPQHF. The CDR3 DNA reads TGTGCCAGCAGCCTTAACAGGGGAGAAGGTCCCCAGCATTTT.